This T cell receptor beta chain came from a study of blood T cell repertoires in COVID-19. Which cohort a participant joined came from the clinical history participants gave. V was pared by 3 bases and J by 1 base, with 11 bases between. The CDR3 has 16 residues. Per the germline V gene, CDR1 is KGHDR and CDR2 is SFDVKD. As originally analysed: Estimation of nucleated cell counts was performed using reference gene primer amplification. Using immunoSEQ multiplex PCR, the repertoire was profiled, and TCRdb retains in-frame clones only, with some absent. The V and J calls and the clone size are those of that table, but D and trimming were determined from the DNA. Seen here are over 250,000 clones, approximately 86% observed once, and the top ten hold around 9%.

The V call is TRBV24-1, the J call TRBJ2-2; D possibly corresponds to TRBD1 (5 bases). Sequencing was performed on PBMCs or T cells enriched from blood (not recorded which). The sequence came from a woman between 18 and 29 years old who had recovered from COVID-19. CDR3 DNA sequence: TGTGCCACCAGTGATCCGGGCGGACAGAACACCGGGGAGCTGTTTTTT. Amino acids: CATSDPGGQNTGELFF.